These T cell receptor beta chains were read from a single sample in a study of T cell repertoires in cytomegalovirus infection. TCRdb analysed the reads with MiXCR anew, one entry per CDR3 protein. The sample includes 400,000 or so distinct CDR3 sequences, roughly a third of them seen just once. Sequenced material: PBMCs. Every receptor here comes from a human donor in good health (CMV status not recorded). Some clones in this sample may be carry-over from other donors' samples. The CDR3 runs from the conserved cysteine through the conserved F or W. The D gene is left open where the match is weak. Some rows mark clone size as missing; the rest say once, few, many or name a class of expanded clone.

j_call clone_size d_call v_call cdr3_aa cdr3_nt
TRBJ2-6 - TRBD2 TRBV6-2/TRBV6-3 CASGGDISGANVLTF TGTGCCAGCGGGGGGGATATCTCTGGGGCCAACGTCCTGACTTTC
TRBJ2-5 few - TRBV11-2 CASSFSQTQYF TGTGCCAGCAGCTTTAGCCAGACCCAGTACTTC
TRBJ1-2 - - TRBV11-2 CASSPIRGYWGYTF TGTGCCAGCAGCCCGATACGGGGTTACTGGGGCTACACCTTC
TRBJ1-5 - - TRBV19 CASSITGVMSNQPQHF TGTGCCAGTTCGATCACTGGGGTGATGAGCAATCAGCCCCAGCATTTT
TRBJ2-7 many - TRBV7-9 CASSNRQGVDEQYF TGTGCCAGCAGCAACCGTCAGGGTGTCGACGAGCAGTACTTC
TRBJ2-3 many - TRBV11-2 CASSRWTVGMNF TGTGCCAGCAGCCGTTGGACAGTTGGGATGAATTTT
TRBJ1-2 - - TRBV5-4 CASSLPGAGSYGYTF TGTGCCAGCAGCCTACCTGGCGCCGGCTCCTATGGCTACACCTTC
TRBJ2-1 - TRBD1 TRBV18 CASSPRTGNNEQFF TGTGCCAGCTCACCCAGGACAGGGAACAATGAGCAGTTCTTC
TRBJ2-5 - TRBD2 TRBV5-1 CASSLFSGKQETQYF TGCGCCAGCAGCTTGTTTAGCGGGAAGCAAGAGACCCAGTACTTC
TRBJ2-2 - - TRBV29-1 CSVVGVGTGELFF TGCAGCGTTGTAGGGGTTGGCACCGGGGAGCTGTTTTTT
TRBJ2-2 - TRBD2 TRBV27 CASSVVAGRNQAGELFF TGTGCCAGCAGCGTTGTAGCGGGGCGAAATCAGGCCGGGGAGCTGTTTTTT
TRBJ1-2 - - TRBV20-1 CSGAGDLGRDF TGCAGTGGCGCGGGTGATTTGGGCAGAGACTTC
TRBJ2-7 many - TRBV7-6 CASSSGLDEQYF TGTGCCAGCAGCTCGGGTCTTGACGAGCAGTACTTC
TRBJ1-4 - - TRBV19 CASSLTSRADEKLFF TGTGCCAGTAGTCTGACTTCTCGGGCGGATGAAAAACTGTTTTTT
TRBJ1-2 - - TRBV6-5 CASSQRSRDGYTF TGTGCCAGCAGCCAAAGAAGTAGGGACGGCTACACCTTC
TRBJ1-1 - TRBD1 TRBV7-6 CASSLGPQGFGTEAFF TGTGCCAGCAGCTTAGGTCCACAGGGGTTCGGCACTGAAGCTTTCTTT
TRBJ2-1 - - TRBV12-3/TRBV12-4 CASSLGAERVYNDQFF TGTGCCAGCAGTTTGGGGGCGGAGAGGGTCTACAATGATCAGTTCTTC
TRBJ1-1 - - TRBV6-5 CASSLGGDLTAFF TGTGCCAGCAGTTTAGGGGGGGACCTTACGGCTTTCTTT
TRBJ1-1 - - TRBV28 CASHQGSTEAFF TGTGCCAGCCATCAGGGCTCCACTGAAGCTTTCTTT
TRBJ1-6 - - TRBV19 CASSIPGSPLHF TGTGCCAGTAGTATCCCCGGTTCACCCCTCCACTTT
TRBJ1-2 few - TRBV6-1 CASSEFGDGYTF TGTGCCAGCAGCGAATTCGGGGACGGCTACACCTTC
TRBJ2-7 many - TRBV7-6 CASSIGQLNGIDEQYF TGTGCCAGCAGCATAGGACAACTCAACGGGATAGACGAGCAGTACTTC
TRBJ2-7 few - TRBV25-1 CASSVEGRRQYF TGTGCCAGCAGTGTTGAGGGTCGGAGGCAGTACTTC
TRBJ2-7 - - TRBV5-4 CASSLGSGGFYEQYF TGTGCCAGCAGCTTGGGTAGCGGTGGATTCTACGAGCAGTACTTC
TRBJ2-7 many TRBD1 TRBV7-9 CASSTGQGAYEQYF TGTGCCAGCAGCACAGGACAGGGGGCCTACGAGCAGTACTTC
TRBJ1-6 few TRBD1 TRBV6-5 CASRGQGNNSPLHF TGTGCCAGCAGAGGACAGGGTAATAATTCACCCCTCCACTTT
TRBJ2-7 many - TRBV18 CASSPGAYEQYF TGTGCCAGCAGCCCTGGAGCCTACGAGCAGTACTTC
TRBJ2-1 few TRBD1 TRBV10-1 CASSGTGAQYNEQFF TGCGCCAGCAGCGGGACAGGGGCACAATACAATGAGCAGTTCTTC
TRBJ2-7 - - TRBV10-3 CAIRHSEPSYEQYF TGTGCCATCAGACACTCTGAACCCTCCTACGAGCAGTACTTC
TRBJ2-5 - TRBD1 TRBV7-6 CASTQGGQQTQYF TGTGCCAGCACTCAAGGGGGACAGCAGACCCAGTACTTC
TRBJ2-7 many - TRBV7-9 CASSLALGGRYEQYF TGTGCCAGCAGCTTAGCGCTGGGGGGGCGATACGAGCAGTACTTC
TRBJ2-1 few TRBD2 TRBV6-5 CASSYSGGGYDEQFF TGTGCCAGCAGTTACAGCGGGGGGGGGTACGATGAGCAGTTCTTC
TRBJ1-2 - - TRBV6-1 CASSTDSLGYGYTF TGTGCCAGCAGCACGGACAGTCTCGGCTATGGCTACACCTTC
TRBJ2-1 - TRBD1 TRBV7-2 CASSLGQGPRNAQFF TGTGCCAGCAGCCTAGGACAGGGACCCCGAAACGCACAGTTCTTC
TRBJ1-1 - - TRBV24-1 CATSGDTEAFF TGTGCCACTTCCGGGGACACTGAAGCTTTCTTT
TRBJ2-7 many - TRBV7-2 CASSLVSSYEQYF TGTGCCAGCAGCTTAGTTTCCTCGTACGAGCAGTACTTC
TRBJ2-7 few - TRBV7-9 CASSFSPGDEQYF TGTGCCAGCAGCTTTTCTCCGGGCGACGAGCAGTACTTC
TRBJ2-1 few - TRBV6-2/TRBV6-3 CATQRDSIRDEQFF TGTGCCACTCAGAGGGACTCTATACGGGATGAGCAGTTCTTC
TRBJ1-2 few TRBD1 TRBV10-2 CASSTGESYTF TGCGCCAGCAGTACAGGGGAGAGCTACACCTTC
TRBJ1-1 many - TRBV27 CASLARANTEAFF TGTGCCAGCCTGGCTAGGGCGAACACTGAAGCTTTCTTT
TRBJ1-1 many TRBD1 TRBV12-3/TRBV12-4 CASRWTGNTEAFF TGTGCCAGCAGATGGACAGGGAACACTGAAGCTTTCTTT
TRBJ1-4 - - TRBV28 CASRAPGPNVEKLFF TGTGCCAGCAGAGCTCCGGGACCTAATGTGGAAAAACTGTTTTTT
TRBJ2-2 few TRBD2 TRBV5-1 CASRAPSGGPTGELFF TGCGCCAGCAGGGCCCCTAGCGGGGGACCCACCGGGGAGCTGTTTTTT
TRBJ2-1 many - TRBV7-6 CASSLGGPGNEQFF TGTGCCAGCAGCTTAGGGGGGCCGGGGAATGAGCAGTTCTTC
TRBJ1-2 - TRBD1 TRBV2 CASRGGGTGHVYGYNF TGTGCCAGCAGAGGCGGGGGGACAGGTCACGTCTATGGCTACAACTTC
TRBJ2-4 - TRBD1 TRBV4-2 CASSQGQGAKNIQYF TGTGCCAGCAGCCAAGGACAGGGGGCCAAAAACATTCAGTACTTC
TRBJ2-6 - - TRBV20-1 CSARDHGETGANVLTF TGCAGTGCTAGAGATCATGGCGAAACTGGGGCCAACGTCCTGACTTTC
TRBJ2-3 - - TRBV4-1 CASSQPRDTQYF TGCGCCAGCAGCCAACCACGGGATACGCAGTATTTT
TRBJ1-6 - TRBD1 TRBV6-2/TRBV6-3 CASSYRDSFNSPLHF TGTGCCAGCAGTTACCGGGACAGTTTTAATTCACCCCTCCACTTT
TRBJ2-1 - - TRBV7-9 CASSDRRQDSYNEQFF TGTGCCAGCAGCGACCGCCGACAGGACTCCTACAATGAGCAGTTCTTC
TRBJ2-2 - TRBD1 TRBV4-2 CASSPGTGGNTGELFF TGTGCCAGCAGCCCGGGGACAGGGGGCAACACCGGGGAGCTGTTTTTT
TRBJ1-5 many - TRBV7-2 CASSLMDGGNQPQHF TGTGCCAGCAGCTTAATGGACGGCGGAAATCAGCCCCAGCATTTT
TRBJ2-7 - - TRBV20-1 CSAKRGGYEQYF TGCAGTGCTAAGAGGGGGGGCTACGAGCAGTACTTC
TRBJ2-7 - - TRBV20-1 CSARVRGGMLYEQYF TGCAGTGCTAGAGTGAGGGGGGGGATGCTCTACGAGCAGTACTTC
TRBJ1-3 - - TRBV12-3/TRBV12-4 CASSLSMLSGNTIYF TGTGCCAGCAGTTTATCGATGCTCTCTGGAAACACCATATATTTT
TRBJ2-7 - - TRBV28 CASTEGISPLYEQYF TGTGCCAGCACCGAGGGGATCTCCCCCCTCTACGAGCAGTACTTC
TRBJ2-2 - TRBD1 TRBV2 CASTTGRGIHTGELFF TGTGCCAGCACAACCGGCAGGGGGATCCACACCGGGGAGCTGTTTTTT
TRBJ2-7 - TRBD1 TRBV12-3/TRBV12-4 CASNSGQGMGYEQYF TGTGCCAGCAATTCCGGACAGGGAATGGGCTACGAGCAGTACTTC
TRBJ2-3 - - TRBV24-1 CATSDPGLWDTQYF TGTGCCACCAGTGATCCAGGGTTGTGGGATACGCAGTATTTT
TRBJ2-2 - TRBD2 TRBV11-2 CASSLYSGANTGELFF TGTGCCAGCAGCTTGTATAGCGGGGCGAACACCGGGGAGCTGTTTTTT